This TCR beta chain was recorded in a study of molecular identifiers for immune sequencing clone quantification. Study context: RNA from around 20,000 or 100,000 naive CD8 cells was split five ways in replicates, with four sequenced.

Sorting was used to obtain naive CD8 T cells (CD8+CD4-CCR7+CD45RA+). This clonotype was counted many times. Its antigen is as yet unknown. CDR1 is SQVTM, CDR2 ANQGSEA, per germline. Unmatched junction bases numbered 13, after V lost 2 bases and J lost 6 bases. The CDR3 length is 16 residues. Bulk TCR libraries were made with methods that had been previously described and with listed TCR primers. TCRdb re-analysed the PCR reads in MiXCR, keeping a single row per CDR3 protein. The sample yields about 65,000 distinct CDR3 sequences, 15% to 20% seen once. Study observations and caveats: Identical TCR molecules that share a barcode could lead to an underestimation of highly expanded clone sizes.

Material for sequencing was naive CD8+ T cells from blood, with Jurkat cell RNA spiked in. Regarding subset: FACS-sorted CD8+CD4-CCR7+CD45RA+ naive T cells. The rearrangement uses TRBV29-1 and TRBJ2-1; 7 bases agree with TRBD2. The source of this sequence is a human donor in good health. Some libraries in this study had Jurkat cell RNA spiked in. CDR3 bases: TGCAGCGTTGAATTTCTGATCGGGAGGACCGGCAATGAGCAGTTCTTC. Its translation: CSVEFLIGRTGNEQFF.